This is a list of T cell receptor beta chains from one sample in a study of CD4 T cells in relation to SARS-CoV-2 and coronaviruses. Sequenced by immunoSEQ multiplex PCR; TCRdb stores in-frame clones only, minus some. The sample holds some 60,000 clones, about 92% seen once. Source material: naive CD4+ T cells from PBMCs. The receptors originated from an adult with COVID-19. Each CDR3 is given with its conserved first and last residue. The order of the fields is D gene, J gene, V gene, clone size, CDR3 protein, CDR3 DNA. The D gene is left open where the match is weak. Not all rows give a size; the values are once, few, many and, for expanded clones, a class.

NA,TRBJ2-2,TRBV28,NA,CASSLLGNTGELFF,TGTGCCAGCAGTTTATTAGGGAACACCGGGGAGCTGTTTTTT
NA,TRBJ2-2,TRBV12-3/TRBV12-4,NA,CASSLQHTGELFF,TGTGCCAGCAGTTTGCAACACACCGGGGAGCTGTTTTTT
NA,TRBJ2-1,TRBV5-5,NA,CASTPGAWGAGQNEQFF,TGTGCCAGCACACCGGGGGCTTGGGGGGCGGGACAGAATGAGCAGTTCTTC
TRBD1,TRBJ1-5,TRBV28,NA,CASRDQGAGSNQPQHF,TGTGCCAGCAGGGATCAGGGGGCTGGTAGCAATCAGCCCCAGCATTTT
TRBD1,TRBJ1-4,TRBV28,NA,CASSSGQGSYHEKLFF,TGTGCCAGCAGTTCTGGACAGGGATCGTATCATGAAAAACTGTTTTTT
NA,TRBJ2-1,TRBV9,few,CASSVDTNNEQFF,TGTGCCAGCAGCGTAGACACAAACAATGAGCAGTTCTTC
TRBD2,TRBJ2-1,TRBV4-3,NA,CASSQEGQAGGYNEQFF,TGCGCCAGCAGCCAAGAAGGGCAAGCGGGAGGATACAATGAGCAGTTCTTC
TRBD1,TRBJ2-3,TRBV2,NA,CASRRERQGDDTQYF,TGTGCCAGCCGTAGGGAGAGGCAGGGGGACGATACGCAGTATTTT
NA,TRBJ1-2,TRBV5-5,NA,CASSRGHGYTF,TGTGCCAGCAGCCGTGGCCACGGCTACACCTTC
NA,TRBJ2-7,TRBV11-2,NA,CASSLVGTPYEQYF,TGTGCCAGCAGCTTAGTAGGGACACCCTACGAGCAGTACTTC
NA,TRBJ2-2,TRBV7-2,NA,CASSLTIQNTGELFF,TGTGCCAGCAGCTTAACGATCCAGAACACCGGGGAGCTGTTTTTT
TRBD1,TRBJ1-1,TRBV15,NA,CATTDRVGDTEAFF,TGTGCCACCACAGACAGGGTGGGCGATACTGAAGCTTTCTTT
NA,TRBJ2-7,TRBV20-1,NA,CSARMAYEQYF,TGCAGTGCTAGAATGGCCTACGAGCAGTACTTC
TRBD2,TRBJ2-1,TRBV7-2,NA,CASLPAGTSMNNEQFF,TGTGCTAGCTTACCAGCCGGGACTAGCATGAACAATGAGCAGTTCTTC
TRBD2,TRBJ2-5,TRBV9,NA,CASSATSAHQETQYF,TGTGCCAGCAGCGCCACTAGCGCCCACCAAGAGACCCAGTACTTC
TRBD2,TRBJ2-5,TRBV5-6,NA,CASSLYRWGGETQYF,TGTGCCAGCAGCTTGTACAGGTGGGGGGGAGAGACCCAGTACTTC
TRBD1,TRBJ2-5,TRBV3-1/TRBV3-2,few,CASSPTGTETQYF,TGTGCCAGCAGCCCGACAGGGACAGAGACCCAGTACTTC
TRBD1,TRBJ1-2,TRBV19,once,CASSPTGTGVGYTF,TGTGCCAGTAGCCCAACCGGGACAGGGGTTGGCTACACCTTC
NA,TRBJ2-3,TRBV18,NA,CASSDQGIRTTDTQYF,TGTGCCAGCTCAGACCAAGGGATTCGGACCACAGATACGCAGTATTTT
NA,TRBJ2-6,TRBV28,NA,CASSLGGSGANVLTF,TGTGCCAGCAGTTTGGGGGGTTCTGGGGCCAACGTCCTGACTTTC
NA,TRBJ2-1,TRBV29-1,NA,CSVGSHPYNEQFF,TGCAGCGTTGGATCCCACCCTTACAATGAGCAGTTCTTC
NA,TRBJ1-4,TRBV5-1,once,CASSDQGPQEKLFF,TGCGCCAGCAGCGATCAGGGACCCCAAGAAAAACTGTTTTTT
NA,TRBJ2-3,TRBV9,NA,CASSVGPGLDTQYF,TGTGCCAGCAGCGTGGGACCGGGGCTGGATACGCAGTATTTT
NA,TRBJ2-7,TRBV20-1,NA,CSGEDNYEQYF,TGCAGTGGGGAGGACAACTACGAGCAGTACTTC
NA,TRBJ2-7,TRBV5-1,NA,CASSSSHPSYEQYF,TGTGCCAGCAGCTCTAGCCATCCCTCCTACGAGCAGTACTTC
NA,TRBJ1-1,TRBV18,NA,CASSPINRGTEAFF,TGTGCCAGCTCACCAATAAATAGGGGGACTGAAGCTTTCTTT
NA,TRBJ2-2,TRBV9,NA,CASSVLADITGELFF,TGTGCCAGCAGCGTTTTAGCGGATATCACCGGGGAGCTGTTTTTT
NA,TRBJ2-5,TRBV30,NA,CAWSGRSGPPGTQYF,TGTGCCTGGAGTGGTAGATCGGGACCGCCTGGGACCCAGTACTTC
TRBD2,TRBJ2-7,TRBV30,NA,CAWSSPPTSPDSYEQYF,TGTGCCTGGAGTTCACCCCCGACTAGCCCCGATTCCTACGAGCAGTACTTC
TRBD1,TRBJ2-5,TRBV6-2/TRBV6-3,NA,CASSPGTTGEETQYF,TGTGCCAGCAGTCCCGGTACGACAGGGGAAGAGACCCAGTACTTC
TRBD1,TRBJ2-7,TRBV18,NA,CASSQYPDRDRAYEQYF,TGTGCCAGCTCCCAATATCCTGACCGGGACAGGGCCTACGAGCAGTACTTC
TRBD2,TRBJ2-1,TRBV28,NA,CASSFVRTSVRNEQFF,TGTGCCAGCAGTTTCGTCCGGACTAGCGTCAGGAATGAGCAGTTCTTC
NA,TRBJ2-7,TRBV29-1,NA,CSVGDRRHEQYF,TGCAGCGTTGGTGACAGAAGGCACGAGCAGTACTTC
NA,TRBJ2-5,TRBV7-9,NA,CASNRGREETQYF,TGTGCCAGCAACAGGGGGAGGGAAGAGACCCAGTACTTC
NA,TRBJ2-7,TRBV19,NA,CASSGGGSYPTYEQYF,TGTGCCAGTAGTGGGGGCGGATCCTACCCTACCTACGAGCAGTACTTC
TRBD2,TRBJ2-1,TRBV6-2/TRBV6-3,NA,CASSYQTSGGLPQFF,TGTGCCAGCAGTTACCAGACTAGCGGGGGTTTACCGCAGTTCTTC
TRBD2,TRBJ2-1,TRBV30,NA,CAWSAGGNSYNEQFF,TGTGCCTGGAGTGCGGGAGGCAACTCCTACAATGAGCAGTTCTTC
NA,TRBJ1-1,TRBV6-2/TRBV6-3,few,CASSWPSSGNTEAFF,TGTGCCAGCAGTTGGCCCAGCTCAGGGAACACTGAAGCTTTCTTT
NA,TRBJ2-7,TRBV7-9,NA,CASSPPPGGHYEQYF,TGTGCCAGCAGCCCTCCTCCCGGGGGCCACTACGAGCAGTACTTC
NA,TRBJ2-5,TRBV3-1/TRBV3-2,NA,CASSSTSGPYQETQYF,TGTGCCAGCAGCTCTACCAGCGGGCCGTACCAAGAGACCCAGTACTTC
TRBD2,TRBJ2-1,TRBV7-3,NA,CASSSSSPGLAGDEQFF,TGTGCCAGCAGCTCGTCCTCCCCAGGACTAGCGGGTGATGAGCAGTTCTTC
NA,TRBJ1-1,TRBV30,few,CAWSVGGRNTEAFF,TGTGCCTGGAGTGTTGGGGGAAGGAACACTGAAGCTTTCTTT
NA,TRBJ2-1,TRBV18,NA,CASSPPSSNEQFF,TGTGCCAGCTCACCACCCTCGTCCAATGAGCAGTTCTTC
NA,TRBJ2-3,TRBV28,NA,CASSINTDTQYF,TGTGCCAGCAGTATTAACACAGATACGCAGTATTTT
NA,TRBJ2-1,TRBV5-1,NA,CASSLAVGGARSSYNEQFF,TGCGCCAGCAGCTTGGCCGTCGGGGGAGCCCGAAGCTCCTACAATGAGCAGTTCTTC
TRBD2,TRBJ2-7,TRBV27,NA,CASSLKGASGRLYEQYF,TGTGCCAGCAGTTTAAAGGGGGCTAGCGGGAGGCTCTACGAGCAGTACTTC
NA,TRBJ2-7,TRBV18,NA,CASSPKKGSATYEQYF,TGTGCCAGCTCACCCAAGAAGGGTAGCGCCACCTACGAGCAGTACTTC
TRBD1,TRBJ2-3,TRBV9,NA,CASSPTGTGGPDTQYF,TGTGCCAGCAGCCCTACCGGGACAGGGGGCCCAGATACGCAGTATTTT
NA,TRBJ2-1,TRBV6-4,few,CASSDGSSYNEQFF,TGTGCCAGCAGTGACGGGAGCTCCTACAATGAGCAGTTCTTC
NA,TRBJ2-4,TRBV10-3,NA,CAISGAGPSIQYF,TGTGCCATCAGTGGGGCGGGACCATCCATTCAGTACTTC
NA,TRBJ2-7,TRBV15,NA,CATSRDSSAISYEQYF,TGTGCCACCAGCAGAGATTCTAGCGCCATCTCCTACGAGCAGTACTTC
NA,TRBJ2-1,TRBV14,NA,CASSQDRLAAGMDEQFF,TGTGCCAGCAGCCAAGATCGTCTAGCCGCTGGTATGGATGAGCAGTTCTTC
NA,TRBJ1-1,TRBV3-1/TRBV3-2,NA,CASSQGRRDIGNTEAFF,TGTGCCAGCAGCCAAGGACGGAGGGATATTGGGAACACTGAAGCTTTCTTT
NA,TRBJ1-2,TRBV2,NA,CASSAYVVGTYGYTF,TGTGCCAGCAGTGCCTACGTTGTAGGGACCTATGGCTACACCTTC
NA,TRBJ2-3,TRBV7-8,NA,CASRPGYGTDTQYF,TGTGCCAGCAGACCAGGGTACGGCACAGATACGCAGTATTTT
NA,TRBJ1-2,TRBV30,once,CAWSVRVTNYGYTF,TGTGCCTGGAGTGTACGAGTTACTAACTATGGCTACACCTTC
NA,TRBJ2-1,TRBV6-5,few,CASSLENEQFF,TGTGCCAGCAGCCTGGAGAATGAGCAGTTCTTC
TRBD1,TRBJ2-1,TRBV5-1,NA,CASSLGTGAHNEQFF,TGCGCCAGCAGCTTAGGGACAGGGGCGCACAATGAGCAGTTCTTC
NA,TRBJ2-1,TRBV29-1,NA,CSVEDVRGNEQFF,TGCAGCGTTGAAGACGTCAGGGGAAATGAGCAGTTCTTC
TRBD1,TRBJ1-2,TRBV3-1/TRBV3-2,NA,CASRGTDYGYTF,TGTGCCAGCAGGGGGACAGACTATGGCTACACCTTC